This TCR beta chain derives from a study of T cells after yellow fever vaccination. Study results and limitations: The study re-detected most primary-vaccination clones after the booster (96% CD4, around 89% CD8). A weaker secondary response peaked on day 5, the primary on day 15.

TCRdb independently ran MiXCR on the 5' RACE reads; one entry per CDR3 protein. The sample has approximately 550,000 distinct CDR3 sequences, about 19% seen once. Between the trimmed V and J ends, which lost 1 base and 9 bases, there was a span of 13 bases. CDR1 is DFQATT and CDR2 is SNEGSKA in the germline V gene (reference sequence). The CDR3 contains 13 residues. Comments on this clonotype: Its antigen is still unknown.

V is TRBV20-1 and J is TRBJ2-4; unclear D gene. The sample was PBMCs, taken 15 days after the yellow fever booster vaccination. This TCR was sampled from a man aged 25-45 years who received the YFV17D yellow fever vaccine. As DNA, the CDR3 is TGCAGTGCTAGAGGGGCTGGAGTGAGCATTCAGTACTTC. It codes for CSARGAGVSIQYF.